This T cell receptor beta chain comes out of a study of T cells in Graves' hyperthyroidism and ophthalmopathy. General study findings and limits: Progression to ophthalmopathy was predicted a median of about 6.6 months early. Researchers report that a 13 V-J model separated ophthalmopathy from stable hyperthyroidism. Most thyroid clonotypes expanded above 0.001 were also detected in blood.

Worth noting for this clonotype: What it recognizes is unknown.

Trimming left V 6 bases short and J 2 bases short, with 10 bases between. The CDR3 consists of 13 residues. It was RNA transcripts that yielded the amplified TCR beta CDR3 regions. First-round RT-PCR of the TCR CDR3 relied on the HTBI primer set. TCRdb reprocessed the multiplex PCR reads via MiXCR and lists one record per CDR3 protein. The profile covers fewer than 550,000 distinct CDR3 sequences, with approximately 25% appearing a single time and 10% to 12% taken by the ten largest. Patients having uncontrolled infection, another autoimmune disease, pregnancy or lactation were not included. Sequenced sample: blood. The V and J genes are TRBV12-3 or TRBV12-4 and TRBJ1-2; D gene ambiguous. This sequence was found in a woman between 25 and 40 years old with Graves' ophthalmopathy. The CDR3 protein is CASSQTINYGYTF. CDR3 DNA: TGTGCCAGCAGCCAAACAATAAACTATGGCTACACCTTC.